A single sample gave rise to the 4 T cell receptor beta chains below, sequenced in a study of OX40 agonist ivuxolimab in advanced cancers. Library preparation used the immunoSEQ multiplex PCR assay. Here the immuneACCESS table is served through TCRdb, limited to in-frame sequences with V and J called. Missing clones are a known gap in these copies; in checked studies unresolved V genes cover under half, and the rest lacks a known reason. Here the sample has about 89,000 clones; around nine tenths occur a single time. 0.25% to 0.35% of the sample is taken by the ten largest. The specimen comprised CD4+ or CD8+ T cells sorted from blood, sampled in a trial of the OX40 agonist ivuxolimab. These receptors all stem from an adult with an advanced solid tumor such as melanoma, head and neck, liver or kidney cancer.

The sample holds a few counts of this clone. This chain connects TRBV27 to TRBJ1-1; D is unclear. The germline V gene has CDR1 MNHEY and CDR2 SMNVEV (reference sequence). CDR3 length equals 14 residues. Trimming took off 3 bases at V and 3 bases at J, with 11 bases between the two ends. The CDR3 reads CASSFQEKDTEAFF. Here the CDR3 DNA reads TGTGCCAGCAGTTTTCAGGAGAAGGACACTGAAGCTTTCTTT.

This chain joins TRBV7-2 and TRBJ2-3; TRBD2 matches at 8 bases. Germline V gives CDR1 SGHTA, CDR2 FQGNSA. The V segment lost 5 bases and the J segment 8 bases; nucleotides outside the gene matches: 9. The CDR3 totals 14 residues. CDR3 residues: CASSARGGRGTQYF. Written as DNA, the CDR3 is TGTGCCAGCAGCGCCCGCGGGGGGCGGGGTACGCAGTATTTT.

The V and J genes are TRBV12-5 and TRBJ2-3; no definite D call. CDR3 length equals 13 residues. Trimming took 8 bases from V and 0 from J, leaving 9 bases between them. Germline V CDR1 and CDR2: LGHNT, FRNRAP. Here the CDR3 DNA reads TGTGCTAGTCTAAAATCTAGCACAGATACGCAGTATTTT. It specifies CASLKSSTDTQYF.

In its sample, this clone was seen once. This chain joins TRBV7-2 and TRBJ2-7; weak D call: TRBD1 (6 bases). CDR3 size: 14 residues. In germline, CDR1 is SGHTA, CDR2 FQGNSA. Trimming shortened V by 5 bases and J by 5 bases, and 16 bases separated the two germline ends. CDR3 sequence (DNA): TGTGCCAGCAGCCTTGGACAGTCGGAAGACGAGCAGTACTTC. Its protein product is CASSLGQSEDEQYF.